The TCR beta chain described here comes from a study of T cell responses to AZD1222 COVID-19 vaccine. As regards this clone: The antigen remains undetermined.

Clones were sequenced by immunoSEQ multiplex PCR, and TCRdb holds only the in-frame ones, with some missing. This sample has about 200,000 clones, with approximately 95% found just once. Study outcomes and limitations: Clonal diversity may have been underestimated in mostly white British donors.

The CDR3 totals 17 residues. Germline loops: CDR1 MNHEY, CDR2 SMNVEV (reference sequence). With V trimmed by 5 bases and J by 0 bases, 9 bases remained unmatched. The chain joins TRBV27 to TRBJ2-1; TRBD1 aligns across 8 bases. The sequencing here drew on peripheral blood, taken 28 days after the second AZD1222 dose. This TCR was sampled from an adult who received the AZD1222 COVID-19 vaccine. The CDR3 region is CASSPPAGTGSYNEQFF. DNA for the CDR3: TGTGCCAGCAGTCCCCCGGCGGGGACAGGCTCCTACAATGAGCAGTTCTTC.